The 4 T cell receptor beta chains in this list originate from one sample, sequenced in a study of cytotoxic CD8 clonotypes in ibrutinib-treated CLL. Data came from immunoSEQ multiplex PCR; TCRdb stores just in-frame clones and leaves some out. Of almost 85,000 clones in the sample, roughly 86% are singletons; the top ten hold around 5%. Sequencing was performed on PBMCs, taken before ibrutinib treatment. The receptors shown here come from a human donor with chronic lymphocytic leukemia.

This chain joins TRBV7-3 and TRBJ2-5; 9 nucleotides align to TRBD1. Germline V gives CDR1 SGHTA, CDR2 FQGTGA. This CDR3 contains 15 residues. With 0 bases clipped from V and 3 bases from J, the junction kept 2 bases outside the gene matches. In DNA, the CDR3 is TGTGCCAGCAGCTTAACGAGGGACAGGGAAGAGACCCAGTACTTC. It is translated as CASSLTRDREETQYF.

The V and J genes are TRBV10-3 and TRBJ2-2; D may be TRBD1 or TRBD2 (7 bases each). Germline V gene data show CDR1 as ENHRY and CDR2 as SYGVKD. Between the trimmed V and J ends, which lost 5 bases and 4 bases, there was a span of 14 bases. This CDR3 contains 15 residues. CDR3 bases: TGTGCCATCAGTAAGACAGGGAGGGTCACCGGGGAGCTGTTTTTT. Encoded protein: CAISKTGRVTGELFF.

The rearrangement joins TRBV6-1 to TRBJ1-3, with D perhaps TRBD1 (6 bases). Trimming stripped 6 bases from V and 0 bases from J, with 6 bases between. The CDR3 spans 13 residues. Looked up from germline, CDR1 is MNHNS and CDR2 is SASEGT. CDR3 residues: CASRDSSGNTIYF. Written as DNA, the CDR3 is TGTGCCAGCAGGGACAGCTCTGGAAACACCATATATTTT.

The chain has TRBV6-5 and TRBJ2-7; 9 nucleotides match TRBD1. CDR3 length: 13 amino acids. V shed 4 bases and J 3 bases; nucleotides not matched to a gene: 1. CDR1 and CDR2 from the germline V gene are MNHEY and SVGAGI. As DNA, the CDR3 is TGTGCCAGCAGTTCGACAGGGGGCTACGAGCAGTACTTC. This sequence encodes CASSSTGGYEQYF.